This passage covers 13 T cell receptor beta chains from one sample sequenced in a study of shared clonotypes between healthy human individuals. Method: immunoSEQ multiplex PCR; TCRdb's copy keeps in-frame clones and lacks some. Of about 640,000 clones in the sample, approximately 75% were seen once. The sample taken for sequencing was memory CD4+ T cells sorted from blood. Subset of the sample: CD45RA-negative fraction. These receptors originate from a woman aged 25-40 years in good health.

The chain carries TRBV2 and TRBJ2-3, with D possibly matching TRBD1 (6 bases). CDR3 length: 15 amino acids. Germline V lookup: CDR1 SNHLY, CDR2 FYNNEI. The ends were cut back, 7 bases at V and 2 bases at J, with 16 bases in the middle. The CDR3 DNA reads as TGTGCCAGCAAGACAGGAGAATGGGTCACAGATACGCAGTATTTT. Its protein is CASKTGEWVTDTQYF.

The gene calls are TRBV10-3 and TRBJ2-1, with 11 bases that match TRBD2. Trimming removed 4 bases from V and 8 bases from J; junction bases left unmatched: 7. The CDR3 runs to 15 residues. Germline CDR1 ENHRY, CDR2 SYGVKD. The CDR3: CAISVGSGRADEQFF. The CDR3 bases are TGTGCCATCAGTGTGGGTAGCGGGAGGGCCGATGAGCAGTTCTTC.

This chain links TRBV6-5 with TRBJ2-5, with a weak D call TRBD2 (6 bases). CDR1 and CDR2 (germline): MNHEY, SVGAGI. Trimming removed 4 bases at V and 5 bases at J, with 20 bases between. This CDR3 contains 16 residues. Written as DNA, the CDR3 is TGTGCCAGCAGTTGGAAACCGGGACTCCGACGGGAGACCCAGTACTTC. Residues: CASSWKPGLRRETQYF.

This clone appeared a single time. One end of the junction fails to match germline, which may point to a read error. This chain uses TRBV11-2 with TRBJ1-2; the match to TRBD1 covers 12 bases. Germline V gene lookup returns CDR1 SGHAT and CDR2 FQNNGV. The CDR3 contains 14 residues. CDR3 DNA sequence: TGTGCCAGCAGGCGGGGACAGGGGGCTTATGGTTACACCTTC. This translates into CASRRGQGAYGYTF.

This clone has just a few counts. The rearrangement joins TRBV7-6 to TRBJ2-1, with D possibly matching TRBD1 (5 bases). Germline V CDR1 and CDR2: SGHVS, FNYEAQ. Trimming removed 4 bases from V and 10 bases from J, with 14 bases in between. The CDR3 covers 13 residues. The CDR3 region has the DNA TGTGCCAGCAGCTCCATGGCGTCAGGGGAGCAGTTCTTC. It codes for CASSSMASGEQFF.

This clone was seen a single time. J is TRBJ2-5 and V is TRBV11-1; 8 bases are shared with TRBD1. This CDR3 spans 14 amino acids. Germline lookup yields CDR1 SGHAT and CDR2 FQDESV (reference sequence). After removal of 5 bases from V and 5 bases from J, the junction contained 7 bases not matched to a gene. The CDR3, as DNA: TGTGCCAGCAGCCCCAGGACAGGGAAGGAGACCCAGTACTTC. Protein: CASSPRTGKETQYF. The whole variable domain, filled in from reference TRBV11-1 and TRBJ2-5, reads EAEVAQSPRYKITEKSQAVAFWCDPISGHATLYWYRQILGQGPELLVQFQDESVVDDSQLPKDRFSAERLKGVDSTLKIQPAELGDSAMYLCASSPRTGKETQYFGPGTRLLVL.

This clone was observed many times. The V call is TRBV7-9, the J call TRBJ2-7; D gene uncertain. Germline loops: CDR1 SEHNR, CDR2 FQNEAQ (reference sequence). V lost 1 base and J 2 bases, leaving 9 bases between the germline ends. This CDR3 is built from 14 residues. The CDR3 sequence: CASSLVAEPYEQYF. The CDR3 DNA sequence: TGTGCCAGCAGCTTAGTAGCAGAGCCCTACGAGCAGTACTTC.

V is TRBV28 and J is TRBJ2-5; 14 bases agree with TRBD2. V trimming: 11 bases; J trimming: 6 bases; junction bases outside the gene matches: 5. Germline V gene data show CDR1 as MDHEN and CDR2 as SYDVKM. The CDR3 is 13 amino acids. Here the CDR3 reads CAARLAGGQTQYF. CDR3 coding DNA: TGTGCCGCGAGACTAGCGGGAGGGCAGACCCAGTACTTC.

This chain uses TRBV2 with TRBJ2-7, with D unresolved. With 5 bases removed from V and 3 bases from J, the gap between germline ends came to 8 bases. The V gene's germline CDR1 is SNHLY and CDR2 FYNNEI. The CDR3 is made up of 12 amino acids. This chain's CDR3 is CASSRANYEQYF. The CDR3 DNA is TGTGCCAGCAGTCGAGCCAACTACGAGCAGTACTTC.

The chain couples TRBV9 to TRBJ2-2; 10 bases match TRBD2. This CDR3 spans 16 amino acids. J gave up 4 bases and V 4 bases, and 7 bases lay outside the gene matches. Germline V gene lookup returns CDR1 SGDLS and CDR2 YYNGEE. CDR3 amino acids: CASSPAGTSVTGELFF. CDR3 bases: TGTGCCAGCAGCCCCGCCGGGACTAGCGTCACCGGGGAGCTGTTTTTT.

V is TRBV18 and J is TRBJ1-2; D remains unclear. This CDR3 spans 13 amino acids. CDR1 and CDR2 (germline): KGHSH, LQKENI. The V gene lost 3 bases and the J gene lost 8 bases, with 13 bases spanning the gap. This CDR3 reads CASSPGLRYGYTF. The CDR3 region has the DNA TGTGCCAGCTCACCGGGCCTGAGATACGGCTACACCTTC.

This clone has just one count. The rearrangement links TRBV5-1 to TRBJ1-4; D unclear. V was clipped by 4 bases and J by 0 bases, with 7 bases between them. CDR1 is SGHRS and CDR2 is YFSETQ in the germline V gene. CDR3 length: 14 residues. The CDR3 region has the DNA TGCGCCAGCAGCACAACATCAACTAATGAAAAACTGTTTTTT. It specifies CASSTTSTNEKLFF.

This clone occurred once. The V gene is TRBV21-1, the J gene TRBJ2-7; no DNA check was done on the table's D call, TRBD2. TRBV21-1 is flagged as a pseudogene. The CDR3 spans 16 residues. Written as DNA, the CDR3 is TGTGCCAGCAGCAATCCCCCAGGACTATTCTCCTACGAGCAGTACTTC. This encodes CASSNPPGLFSYEQYF.